One and the same sample provided the 31 T cell receptor beta chains below, sequenced in a study of identical twins (dated by TCRdb to about 2016). The method was 5' RACE. Sequenced using an Illumina HiSeq 2000. The public reads were reprocessed in TCRdb via fastp at Q25 and MiXCR, keeping in-frame beta chains. When rows share a CDR3 protein, they turn into one entry using the most common DNA and genes. This sample holds about 520,000 distinct CDR3 sequences; about 20% were observed only once. Clones ranked in the top ten supply under 0.95% of the sample. The data were also submitted as part of a second study, on T cells expressing NK-cell markers.

Sample: CD4+ T cells sorted from blood. The receptors originated from a woman aged 18-29 years in good health.

The rearrangement joins TRBV20-1 to TRBJ2-7; perhaps TRBD1 as D (5 bases). The V gene lost 6 bases and the J gene lost 0 bases, with 18 bases spanning the gap. The CDR3 extends over 15 amino acids. Germline V lookup: CDR1 DFQATT, CDR2 SNEGSKA (reference sequence). The CDR3 nucleotides read TGCAGTGCCAATCGTCAGGGCCATAGCTCCTACGAGCAGTACTTC. Translating gives CSANRQGHSSYEQYF.

The V call is TRBV20-1, the J call TRBJ2-1; unclear D gene. The CDR3 totals 14 residues. Trimming removed 4 bases at V and 7 bases at J, with 17 bases between. CDR1 DFQATT and CDR2 SNEGSKA come from the germline V gene (reference sequence). CDR3 nucleotide sequence: TGCAGTGCTAACGGGTGGGTTGGGTGGAATGAGCAGTTCTTC. Protein: CSANGWVGWNEQFF.

There are many counts of this clonotype. The chain recombines TRBV6-2 or TRBV6-3 with TRBJ2-7, with TRBD2 matching 10 bases. V shed 5 bases, J shed 4 bases, and the junction held 8 bases outside the gene matches. From germline, CDR1 is MNHEY and CDR2 SVGEGT. The CDR3 contains 15 residues. CDR3 DNA: TGTGCCAGCAGTCCCTCTAGCGGGAGTGGATACGAGCAGTACTTC. Translating it yields CASSPSSGSGYEQYF.

This clonotype was counted only a few times. V and J are TRBV5-6 and TRBJ1-1, with TRBD1 matching 9 bases. V lost 0 bases to trimming and J lost 5 bases; unmatched junction nucleotides: 11. Germline CDR1 SGHDT, CDR2 YYEEEE. This CDR3 region has 17 residues. The CDR3: CASSLGDRDTIGTEAFF. CDR3 coding DNA: TGTGCCAGCAGCTTGGGGGACAGGGATACGATTGGGACTGAAGCTTTCTTT.

This clonotype was counted only a few times. The rearrangement links TRBV20-1 to TRBJ2-1; D is uncertain. Between the trimmed V and J ends, which lost 4 bases and 8 bases, there was a span of 9 bases. The V gene's germline CDR1 is DFQATT and CDR2 SNEGSKA (reference sequence). The CDR3 has 11 amino acids. In DNA form, the CDR3 reads TGCAGTGCTATTCTCCACGATGAGCAGTTCTTC. It translates to CSAILHDEQFF.

This clonotype was found many times. CDR3 amino acids: CSAPTAGDTDTQYF. The CDR3 region has the DNA TGCAGCGCCCCAACAGCGGGGGACACAGATACGCAGTATTTT. The chain employs TRBV29-1 and TRBJ2-3; 8 nucleotides match TRBD2. CDR3 length equals 14 residues. V dropped 7 bases and J dropped 2; count of bases not matched to a gene: 8. CDR1 is SQVTM and CDR2 is ANQGSEA in the germline V gene.

Comments on this clonotype: This may stem from a read error, because a much larger clone lies one nucleotide away. The CDR3 does not end in the conserved phenylalanine or tryptophan, so this is likely a read error. The chain combines TRBV6-2 or TRBV6-3 with TRBJ2-3; TRBD2 is a possible D gene (5 bases). Trimming removed 7 bases at V and 4 bases at J, with 12 bases between. Per germline, CDR1 MNHEY and CDR2 SVGEGT. The CDR3 is 13 residues long. CDR3 region: CASTNRRADTQYL. The CDR3 nucleotides read TGTGCCAGCACCAACCGGCGGGCAGATACGCAGTATTTG.

The V call is TRBV5-1, the J call TRBJ2-7, with 13 nucleotides matching TRBD2. J gave up 2 bases and V 5 bases, and 7 bases lay outside the gene matches. CDR1 and CDR2 from the germline V gene are SGHRS and YFSETQ. The CDR3 consists of 16 residues. The CDR3 sequence: CASRWTSGSPTYEQYF. As DNA, the CDR3 is TGCGCCAGCAGGTGGACTAGCGGGAGCCCGACCTACGAGCAGTACTTC.

This chain connects TRBV27 to TRBJ2-1, with TRBD1 as a possible D gene (6 bases). Trimming took 5 bases from V and 0 from J, leaving 11 bases between them. The CDR3 contains 15 residues. Germline V gene sequence: CDR1 MNHEY, CDR2 SMNVEV (reference sequence). For the CDR3, the DNA is TGTGCCAGCAGTAACCGGGACAACTCCTACAATGAGCAGTTCTTC. Protein product: CASSNRDNSYNEQFF.

This clonotype showed up many times. The chain recombines TRBV7-2 with TRBJ2-3, with 7 bases fitting TRBD2. Germline CDR1 SGHTA, CDR2 FQGNSA. V gave up 2 bases and J gave up 5 bases; unmatched junction bases: 1. The CDR3 is 13 residues long. The CDR3 here is CASSLREVDTQYF. The DNA of the CDR3 is TGTGCCAGCAGCTTACGGGAGGTAGATACGCAGTATTTT.

This clonotype was seen more than once but under ten times. The chain combines TRBV29-1 with TRBJ2-3; the match to TRBD2 covers 8 bases. J was trimmed by 6 bases and V by 4 bases; bases with no gene match: 24. The germline V gene encodes CDR1 SQVTM and CDR2 ANQGSEA. This CDR3 has 19 residues. This chain's CDR3 is CSVARAPGGPMFRRDTQYF. The CDR3 DNA reads as TGCAGCGTTGCCCGAGCTCCGGGAGGGCCAATGTTTAGAAGGGATACGCAGTATTTT.

The chain is built from TRBV10-3 and TRBJ2-3; possibly TRBD2 for D (6 bases). Per the germline V gene, CDR1 is ENHRY and CDR2 is SYGVKD. The CDR3 has 16 residues. V lost 5 bases, J lost 0 bases, and 15 bases lay in between. CDR3 bases: TGTGCCATCAGTAGGGACTGGGGGTCTAGCACAGATACGCAGTATTTT. Translated, it gives CAISRDWGSSTDTQYF.

This clonotype was counted between two and nine times. V and J are TRBV7-9 and TRBJ2-5; TRBD2 matches at 7 bases. CDR3 length equals 14 residues. The V and J ends lost 6 bases and 2 bases, in that order; junction bases with no gene match: 6. Looked up from germline, CDR1 is SEHNR and CDR2 is FQNEAQ (reference sequence). CDR3 loop: CASRFGGKQETQYF. In DNA form, the CDR3 reads TGTGCCAGCAGGTTCGGGGGGAAACAAGAGACCCAGTACTTC.

The chain couples TRBV5-6 to TRBJ2-3, with a weak D call TRBD2 (5 bases). Between the trimmed V and J ends, which lost 3 bases and 0 bases, there was a span of 14 bases. The CDR3 is 16 residues long. CDR1 and CDR2 (germline): SGHDT, YYEEEE. Written as DNA, the CDR3 is TGTGCCAGCAGCTCACGGGGATTCTCTAGCACAGATACGCAGTATTTT. As protein: CASSSRGFSSTDTQYF.

This clonotype was counted ten times or more. The rearrangement uses TRBV12-3 or TRBV12-4 and TRBJ2-5; D gene uncertain. V dropped 6 bases and J dropped 1 base, with 3 bases sitting between them. The CDR3 loop spans 11 amino acids. The CDR3 coding sequence is TGTGCCAGCAGAATCCAAGAGACCCAGTACTTC. Its translation: CASRIQETQYF.

This clonotype was picked up a small number of times. The V call is TRBV10-3, the J call TRBJ2-7; a possible D gene is TRBD1 (6 bases). Germline V CDR1 and CDR2: ENHRY, SYGVKD. V was pared by 0 bases and J by 4 bases, with 10 bases between. The CDR3 loop spans 14 amino acids. The CDR3 region has the DNA TGTGCCATCAGTGAGTCGGTACAGGGATACGAGCAGTACTTC. Residues: CAISESVQGYEQYF.

There are many counts of this clonotype. The chain has TRBV11-2 and TRBJ2-7, with 8 bases identical to TRBD1. CDR3 length: 14 residues. J lost 5 bases, V lost 5 bases, and 8 bases had no gene match. Per the germline V gene, CDR1 is SGHAT and CDR2 is FQNNGV. The DNA of the CDR3 is TGTGCCAGCAGCACCACGACAGGGGTACACGAGCAGTACTTC. Its translation: CASSTTTGVHEQYF.

The chain joins TRBV20-1 to TRBJ2-7; 8 bases line up with TRBD2. V gave up 3 bases and J gave up 5 bases; unmatched junction bases: 0. The CDR3 has 11 residues. Per the germline V gene, CDR1 is DFQATT and CDR2 is SNEGSKA (reference sequence). The CDR3 coding sequence is TGCAGTGCTAGGACTAGCGACGAGCAGTACTTC. It yields the protein CSARTSDEQYF.

This clonotype has only a few counts. This sequence joins TRBV5-1 and TRBJ2-5; D might be TRBD1 or TRBD2, each matching 5 bases. Germline V CDR1 and CDR2: SGHRS, YFSETQ. V shed 0 bases and J shed 6 bases, with 15 bases lying between them. The CDR3 runs 15 residues. CDR3: CASSLEVPGPKTQYF. CDR3 nucleotides: TGCGCCAGCAGCTTGGAGGTTCCGGGGCCGAAGACCCAGTACTTC.

V is TRBV7-2 and J is TRBJ2-1, with 8 bases lining up with TRBD2. In germline, CDR1 is SGHTA, CDR2 FQGNSA. This CDR3 contains 17 residues. Trimming took 2 bases from V and 7 from J; bases not matched to a gene: 13. Written as DNA, the CDR3 is TGTGCCAGCAGCTTAAAATCAGTTAGCGGGGTGAGAAATGAGCAGTTCTTC. It yields the protein CASSLKSVSGVRNEQFF. Using reference TRBV7-2 and TRBJ2-1 for the parts outside the CDR3, the full variable domain is GAGVSQSPSNKVTEKGKDVELRCDPISGHTALYWYRQSLGQGLEFLIYFQGNSAPDKSGLPSDRFSAERTGGSVSTLTIQRTQQEDSAVYLCASSLKSVSGVRNEQFFGPGTRLTVL.

This clonotype was detected ten times or more. The chain combines TRBV20-1 with TRBJ2-7, with D possibly called TRBD1 or TRBD2 (5 bases each). The CDR3 length is 14 residues. Trimming removed 6 bases from V and 1 base from J, with 16 bases in between. Germline V lookup: CDR1 DFQATT, CDR2 SNEGSKA (reference sequence). CDR3 nucleotides: TGCAGTGCACAGCAAGGGACCACGTCCTACGAGCAGTACTTC. Its translation: CSAQQGTTSYEQYF.

This chain links TRBV4-2 with TRBJ2-5; D is possibly TRBD2 (5 bases). V dropped 4 bases and J dropped 7 bases, with 19 bases sitting between them. This CDR3 is built from 15 residues. In germline, CDR1 is LGHNA, CDR2 YNFKEQ. The CDR3 protein is CASSRPGSDVGTQYF. The CDR3 DNA follows: TGTGCCAGCAGCCGCCCAGGTAGCGATGTTGGGACCCAGTACTTC.

The J gene is TRBJ2-1, the V gene TRBV9; either TRBD1 or TRBD2 may fit D (6 bases each). Per the germline V gene, CDR1 is SGDLS and CDR2 is YYNGEE. V gave up 3 bases and J gave up 6 bases, with 13 bases separating them. This CDR3 has 14 residues. Here the CDR3 reads CASSGGALSNEQFF. CDR3 DNA sequence: TGTGCCAGCAGCGGGGGGGCCCTGAGCAATGAGCAGTTCTTC. The full variable domain, its missing parts supplied by reference TRBV9 and TRBJ2-1, is DSGVTQTPKHLITATGQRVTLRCSPRSGDLSVYWYQQSLDQGLQFLIQYYNGEERAKGNILERFSAQQFPDLHSELNLSSLELGDSALYFCASSGGALSNEQFFGPGTRLTVL.

This rearrangement joins TRBV7-2 to TRBJ2-3, with a weak D call TRBD2 (6 bases). CDR3 size: 15 residues. CDR1 SGHTA and CDR2 FQGNSA come from the germline V gene. V shed 4 bases and J shed 6 bases, with 17 bases lying between them. Here the CDR3 DNA reads TGTGCCAGCAGCTCACGGCGGGATCTCAGGGATACGCAGTATTTT. It codes for CASSSRRDLRDTQYF.

This clonotype was seen only a few times. The chain employs TRBV20-1 and TRBJ1-1, with D unresolved. Germline V lookup: CDR1 DFQATT, CDR2 SNEGSKA (reference sequence). The CDR3 extends over 12 amino acids. The V end was cut by 0 bases, the J end by 7 bases, with 9 bases between. CDR3 region: CSARESRDEAFF. The CDR3 region has the DNA TGCAGTGCTAGAGAGAGTCGGGATGAAGCTTTCTTT.

The rearrangement joins TRBV2 to TRBJ2-1; the D gene is possibly TRBD1 (5 bases). V was shortened by 7 bases and J by 0 bases, with 10 bases between the two germline ends. Germline V gene data show CDR1 as SNHLY and CDR2 as FYNNEI. The CDR3 sequence is 14 residues long. CDR3 DNA sequence: TGTGCCAGCATAGGGGTAAGCTCCTACAATGAGCAGTTCTTC. It codes for CASIGVSSYNEQFF.

The gene calls are TRBV6-1 and TRBJ2-3; D is perhaps TRBD2 (5 bases). This CDR3 has 14 amino acids. The germline gives CDR1 MNHNS, CDR2 SASEGT. Trimming took off 7 bases at V and 1 base at J, with 12 bases between the two ends. The CDR3 sequence: CASTWGDGTDTQYF. The CDR3 region has the DNA TGTGCCAGCACCTGGGGAGACGGCACAGATACGCAGTATTTT.

As DNA, the CDR3 is TGCAGTGCTAGCTTGCGTGGGGGCCCCAATGAGCAGTTCTTC. Translated: CSASLRGGPNEQFF. The rearrangement joins TRBV20-1 to TRBJ2-1; D is perhaps TRBD1 (6 bases). Trimming stripped 3 bases from V and 6 bases from J, with 15 bases between. Germline V gives CDR1 DFQATT, CDR2 SNEGSKA (reference sequence). The CDR3 is made up of 14 amino acids.

This clonotype has a handful of counts. The rearrangement joins TRBV20-1 to TRBJ2-1; D call uncertain. The CDR3 is made up of 13 amino acids. Germline V gives CDR1 DFQATT, CDR2 SNEGSKA (reference sequence). The V gene lost 4 bases and the J gene lost 3 bases, with 10 bases spanning the gap. The CDR3 protein is CSAMVGSYNEQFF. The CDR3 region has the DNA TGCAGTGCTATGGTGGGAAGCTACAATGAGCAGTTCTTC.

This rearrangement joins TRBV7-2 to TRBJ2-1; possibly TRBD1 for D (5 bases). V was pared by 4 bases and J by 0 bases, with 13 bases between. The CDR3 is 16 residues long. Germline CDR1 and CDR2: SGHTA and FQGNSA. The CDR3 DNA follows: TGTGCCAGCAGCTCCAAACAGGCCAGCTCCTACAATGAGCAGTTCTTC. Protein product: CASSSKQASSYNEQFF.

The rearrangement links TRBV14 to TRBJ2-3, with D possibly TRBD2 on 6 matching bases. Germline assignment: CDR1 SGHDN and CDR2 FVKESK. The CDR3 is 14 residues long. Trimming took off 8 bases at V and 2 bases at J, with 14 bases between the two ends. CDR3 residues: CASAPGLHTDTQYF. The DNA for the CDR3 is TGTGCCAGCGCCCCGGGACTTCACACAGATACGCAGTATTTT.